Listed below are T cell receptor beta chains from one sample, sequenced in a study of neurological immune-mediated disorders. In TCRdb, the 5' RACE reads were re-called with MiXCR into one record per CDR3 protein. The sample has under 20,000 distinct CDR3 sequences, less than 3.5% seen once; the top ten hold approximately 5%. Input material: PBMCs. The receptors originated from a woman aged 18-30 years with multiple sclerosis. CDR3s leave out the opening cysteine and the closing phenylalanine or tryptophan. The order of the fields is V gene, J gene, CDR3 protein.

TRBV12-3/TRBV12-4,TRBJ2-7,ARKGPCYEQY
TRBV5-1,TRBJ2-1,ASSLFPQMMGSSYNEQF
TRBV7-2,TRBJ2-3,ASSSRDRVTYTQY
TRBV29-1,TRBJ2-5,SATMGQRQETQY
TRBV20-1,TRBJ2-2,SARGEGGELF
TRBV5-1,TRBJ1-2,ASSPLGVQGYT
TRBV6-5,TRBJ2-5,ASSYSLAGVGETQY
TRBV6-1,TRBJ1-2,ASSGQVHYGYT
TRBV7-3,TRBJ2-7,ASSLSGESSYEQY
TRBV20-1,TRBJ2-7,SAGLTYEQY
TRBV5-1,TRBJ2-1,ASSAGEQF
TRBV6-4,TRBJ2-4,ASSDSDFLAGIQY
TRBV20-1,TRBJ1-2,SDGGEGGYT
TRBV29-1,TRBJ2-3,SATRPLATDTQY
TRBV28,TRBJ2-2,ASNSWSNTGELF
TRBV27,TRBJ1-1,ASSRGGGANTEAF
TRBV12-3/TRBV12-4,TRBJ2-6,ASSKREFVSGANVLT
TRBV29-1,TRBJ2-1,SVGVSSKGGEQF
TRBV7-2,TRBJ2-5,ASSAGLAGETQY
TRBV5-1,TRBJ2-3,ASSLERSTDTQY
TRBV20-1,TRBJ1-1,SARDVGAQGASTEAF
TRBV7-2,TRBJ2-3,ASSKSGKGSHTQY
TRBV20-1,TRBJ1-5,SGKGPQPQH
TRBV12-3/TRBV12-4,TRBJ2-3,ASREGDTQY
TRBV1,TRBJ1-4,TSSTPGTDNEKLF
TRBV20-1,TRBJ2-5,SAQEGRRETQY